This entry features one T cell receptor (beta chain) sequence. Its cognate antigen has yet to be identified. Nothing much larger sits one base from this clone, and base qualities are not available. Cut back by 5 bases and 6 bases, the V and J ends lie 14 bases apart. The CDR3 contains 12 residues, cysteine and phenylalanine counted. Only CDR3 DNA is held: 36 bases, read in frame from base 1. The germline V gene yields SQVTM for CDR1 and ANQGSEA for CDR2. This entry belongs to a study of cytomegalovirus exposure and HLA in healthy donors (TCRdb year 2017). Turning to the overall study: A later analysis indicated that the 130 or so validation repertoires were generated on the platform also employed for the approximately 700 repertoires of the first cohort. The study was designed to test whether signatures of past pathogen exposure could be identified by cataloging public T cell receptors. A separate validation cohort of about 110 different subjects was used in addition to the approximately 700-subject first cohort. High-throughput TCR immunosequencing, statistical association of individual TCRs with disease status, and machine learning were combined to predict cytomegalovirus infection status. The paper as a whole reports these results and caveats: The classifier was reported to diagnose cytomegalovirus status with high specificity and sensitivity in both the original cohort and the validation cohort. A total of about 180 TCR beta chains were listed by the study as associated with cytomegalovirus. While some public TCRs were present in many individuals, most TCR sequences turned up only very rarely across donors. In a later analysis, TCRs clustered in the first cohort were found to also tend to co-occur in the 130 or so validation repertoires, with about 94% of cluster scores above 0. In vitro tests confirmed that three of the cytomegalovirus-associated TCR beta chains recognize cytomegalovirus antigens. All 120 or so repertoires were used to score co-occurrence in the validation cohort in a later analysis, because that analysis had no HLA typing for the cohort. It was suggested by the authors that the approach could potentially be generalized to other disease states and immunological phenotypes.

The donors belonged to the validation cohort of approximately 130 subjects, which was separate from the approximately 680-subject first cohort. Library preparation employed the immunoSEQ multiplex PCR assay. Per the original workflow: A statistical classification framework was built to diagnose cytomegalovirus status from the catalog of TCR beta chain sequences. The source is immuneACCESS, and TCRdb retained only in-frame sequences with V and J called. Part of the clones is not carried over; for the studies checked, unresolved V genes explain less than half of this, and the remainder is unexplained. D and trimming were read from the DNA, whereas the V and J calls and clone size are those reported in that table. The sample yields about 130,000 clones; 88% were counted once. The ten biggest clones cover less than 1.5% of the sample.

This sequence originates from a man between 25 and 39 years old in good health and CMV-seronegative. The receptor chain draws on TRBV29-1 and TRBJ2-7; the D segment cannot be called with confidence. Sequenced input: PBMCs. The DNA is TGCAGCGTTACGGTTGGCGGCGGCGAGCAGTACTTC. It translates as CSVTVGGGEQYF.